These 2 T cell receptor beta chains originate from one sample sequenced in a study of response to subunit inactivated influenza vaccine. A single record per CDR3 protein comes from TCRdb applying MiXCR to the RT-PCR reads. The table shows a few hundred thousand distinct CDR3 sequences, with roughly 22% occurring only once. The material sequenced was PBMCs from blood, taken around 22 months after vaccination. The receptors stem from a man in his fifties or sixties who received an inactivated influenza vaccine.

In its sample, this clonotype was seen a few times. The rearrangement joins TRBV29-1 to TRBJ1-1; tentatively, D is TRBD1 (5 bases). Trimming cost V 3 bases and J 0 bases, with 8 bases left between them. The CDR3 loop spans 13 amino acids. The germline V gene encodes CDR1 SQVTM and CDR2 ANQGSEA. CDR3 coding DNA: TGCAGCGTTGAGGACACAGTGAACACTGAAGCTTTCTTT. It yields the protein CSVEDTVNTEAFF.

A few counts support this clonotype. The chain links TRBV12-3 or TRBV12-4 to TRBJ2-7; 7 bases agree with TRBD2. This CDR3 spans 13 amino acids. J gave up 6 bases and V 3 bases, and 5 bases lay outside the gene matches. CDR3 sequence reads: CASSFGGGVEQYF. CDR3 in DNA: TGTGCCAGCAGTTTCGGGGGAGGGGTCGAGCAGTACTTC.